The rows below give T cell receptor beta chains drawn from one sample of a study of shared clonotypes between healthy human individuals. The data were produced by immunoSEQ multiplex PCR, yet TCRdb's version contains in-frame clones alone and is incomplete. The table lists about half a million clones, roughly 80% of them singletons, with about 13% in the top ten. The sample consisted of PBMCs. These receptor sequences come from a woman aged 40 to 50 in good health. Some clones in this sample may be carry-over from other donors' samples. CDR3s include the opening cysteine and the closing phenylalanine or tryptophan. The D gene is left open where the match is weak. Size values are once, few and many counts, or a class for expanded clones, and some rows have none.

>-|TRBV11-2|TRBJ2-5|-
CASSQGTQETQYF
TGTGCCAGCAGCCAAGGGACGCAAGAGACCCAGTACTTC
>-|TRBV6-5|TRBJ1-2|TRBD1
CASTPGQGYHGYTF
TGTGCCAGCACTCCGGGACAGGGTTATCATGGCTACACCTTC
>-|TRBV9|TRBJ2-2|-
CASSVATRGSDTGELFF
TGTGCCAGCAGCGTAGCTACAAGGGGGTCGGACACCGGGGAGCTGTTTTTT
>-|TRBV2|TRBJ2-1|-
CASTKDHFYNEQFF
TGTGCCAGCACTAAGGACCACTTCTACAATGAGCAGTTCTTC
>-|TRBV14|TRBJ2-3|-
CASSQMGTDTQYF
TGTGCCAGCAGCCAAATGGGCACAGATACGCAGTATTTT
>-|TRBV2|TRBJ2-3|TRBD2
CASLRLAGSTDTQYF
TGTGCCAGCCTAAGACTAGCGGGCAGCACAGATACGCAGTATTTT
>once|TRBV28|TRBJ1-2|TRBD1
CASRPPGQLARGYTF
TGTGCCAGCAGGCCACCGGGACAGCTCGCGCGGGGCTACACCTTC
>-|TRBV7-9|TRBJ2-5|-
CASSLQGYEETQYF
TGTGCCAGCAGCTTACAGGGGTACGAGGAGACCCAGTACTTC
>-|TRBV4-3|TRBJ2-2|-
CASSYSTENTGELFF
TGCGCCAGCAGCTACTCGACAGAGAACACCGGGGAGCTGTTTTTT
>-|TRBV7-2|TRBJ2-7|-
CASSQRLIYEQYF
TGTGCCAGCAGCCAGCGACTTATTTACGAGCAGTACTTC
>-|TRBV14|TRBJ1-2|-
CASSPRALPDGYTF
TGTGCCAGCAGCCCCCGGGCTTTACCGGATGGCTACACCTTC
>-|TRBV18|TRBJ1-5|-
CASSLNVNNQPQHF
TGTGCCAGCTCACTAAATGTGAACAATCAGCCCCAGCATTTT
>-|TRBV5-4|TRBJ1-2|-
CASTNRVSRGYTF
TGTGCCAGCACCAATCGTGTCTCGCGGGGCTACACCTTC
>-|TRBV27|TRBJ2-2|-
CASSVGSRGTGELFF
TGTGCCAGCAGTGTAGGATCAAGGGGGACCGGGGAGCTGTTTTTT
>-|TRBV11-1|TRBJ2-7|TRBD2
CASSPGLAGTYEQYF
TGTGCCAGCAGCCCAGGACTAGCGGGAACCTACGAGCAGTACTTC
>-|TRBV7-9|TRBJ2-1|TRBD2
CASSSGLAGQEQFF
TGTGCCAGCAGCTCGGGACTAGCGGGTCAGGAGCAGTTCTTC
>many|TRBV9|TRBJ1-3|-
CASSASESRGTIYF
TGTGCCAGCAGCGCCTCGGAAAGTCGCGGCACCATATATTTT
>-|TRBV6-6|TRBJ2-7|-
CASSYSKREDEQYF
TGTGCCAGCAGTTACTCGAAAAGGGAGGACGAGCAGTACTTC
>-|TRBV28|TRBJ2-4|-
CASSFRIGAKNIQYF
TGTGCCAGCAGTTTTAGGATAGGAGCCAAAAACATTCAGTACTTC
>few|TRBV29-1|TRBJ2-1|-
CSTQGGSYNEQFF
TGCAGCACTCAGGGGGGCTCCTACAATGAGCAGTTCTTC
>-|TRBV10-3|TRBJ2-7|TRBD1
CAISSSTGLEQYF
TGTGCCATCAGTTCCTCGACAGGGCTCGAGCAGTACTTC
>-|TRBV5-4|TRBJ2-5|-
CASSQDSQETQYF
TGTGCCAGCAGCCAGGACAGCCAAGAGACCCAGTACTTC
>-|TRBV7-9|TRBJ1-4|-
CASSLGLDSTNEKLFF
TGTGCCAGCAGCTTAGGTCTAGACTCAACTAATGAAAAACTGTTTTTT
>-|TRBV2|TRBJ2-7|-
CASSSRASEQYF
TGTGCCAGCAGCTCTCGGGCGAGTGAGCAGTACTTC
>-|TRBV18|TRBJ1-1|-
CASSPAQGQTEAFF
TGTGCCAGCTCACCCGCTCAGGGGCAGACTGAAGCTTTCTTT
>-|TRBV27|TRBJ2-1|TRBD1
CATRTGYNEQFF
TGTGCCACCAGGACAGGGTACAATGAGCAGTTCTTC
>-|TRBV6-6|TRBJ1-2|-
CASSYSWEFGGYTF
TGTGCCAGCAGTTACTCCTGGGAATTCGGTGGCTACACCTTC
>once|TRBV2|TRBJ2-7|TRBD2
CASKLAGGPRQYF
TGTGCCAGCAAGCTAGCGGGAGGGCCCCGGCAGTACTTC
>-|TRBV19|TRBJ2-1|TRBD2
CASYGLSREGLEGQFF
TGTGCCAGTTATGGGCTGAGCAGGGAGGGGCTAGAGGGGCAGTTCTTC
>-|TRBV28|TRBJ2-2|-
CASTGQLTGELFF
TGTGCGAGCACTGGGCAGCTGACCGGGGAGCTGTTTTTT
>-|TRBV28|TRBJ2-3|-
CASSPQPVENTQYF
TGTGCCAGCAGCCCTCAACCCGTAGAAAATACGCAGTATTTT
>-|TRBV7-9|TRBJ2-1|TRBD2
CASSLVRLAGGSYNEQFF
TGTGCCAGCAGCTTAGTGAGACTAGCGGGAGGCTCATACAATGAGCAGTTCTTC
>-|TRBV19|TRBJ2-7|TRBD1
CASSERTGLYEQYF
TGTGCCAGTAGTGAACGGACAGGACTCTACGAGCAGTACTTC